The T cell receptor beta chain described here comes from a study of blood T cell repertoires in COVID-19 (dated by TCRdb to 2019 to 2021). Regarding the complete study: Samples covering the acute and convalescent phases of COVID-19 were provided by collaborators in the United States, Italy and Spain. The prospective study material was composed of cDNA or gDNA derived from T cells, B-cell-depleted T cells, or PBMCs. The dataset comprised deeply sampled blood TCRbeta repertoires from subjects exposed to, actively infected with, or recovered from COVID-19. The repertoires were released in a freely available public database intended as a resource for research on the immune response to SARS-CoV-2. The samples were drawn from two sources: the first 160 participants of the ongoing ImmuneRACE study, and 1,254 subjects contributed by 6 global collaborators. A de-identified subject ID, COVID-19 status, age in years and sex were almost always included in the sample metadata. Where available, HLA class I and class II types were obtained from metadata supplied by the sample provider rather than from assay-based typing. The full study reports these points: Clinical and demographic metadata were provided uncurated, with the amount varying by source and participant.

With regard to this clone: The antigen it recognizes is unknown. Base qualities are not recorded, but no much larger clone differs from it by a single base.

The immunoSEQ Assay, a bias-controlled multiplex PCR, was used to amplify TCRbeta CDR3 regions from genomic DNA. Turning to the authors' computational methods: The number of nucleated cells in each sample was estimated by amplification of reference gene primers within the assay. Sequence reads were collapsed and filtered to measure the absolute abundance of every unique TCRbeta CDR3 rearrangement. For each sample, productive Simpson clonality was calculated as the square root of Simpson's diversity index across productive rearrangements. TCRdb took over this immuneACCESS table, retaining in-frame rearrangements with V and J assigned. Such tables are incomplete; in checked studies, under half of the missing clones stem from an unresolved V gene, and the remainder is unexplained. The D gene and trimming were derived from the DNA, and the V and J assignments and clone size from that table. The sample contains roughly 270,000 clones, 85% of them found a single time. The leading ten clones occupy roughly 2.6% of the sample.

Enrolling through a virtual design, the prospective study's participants ranged in age from roughly 18 to 95 years and lived across about two dozen United States geographic areas. In the prospective study, participants were assigned to cohorts based on the clinical history participants reported in a screening survey and a study questionnaire. For ImmuneRACE Cohort 3, a participant was defined as recovered based on two consecutive negative NP/OP PCR tests, clearance by a healthcare professional, or resolution of symptoms. Mobile phlebotomists in the prospective study collected whole blood, serum and a nasopharyngeal or oropharyngeal swab from every participant. Participants in the prospective study had the option to provide additional blood draws and questionnaires over a roughly two-month period. Prospective study blood samples were shipped either frozen or at room temperature before DNA extraction.

CDR1 and CDR2 were assigned from the germline V gene as SGDLS and YYNGEE. Reading from cysteine to phenylalanine, the CDR3 counts 13 amino acids. Only the CDR3 DNA is retained, 39 bases long and in frame from the first base. Trimming takes 2 bases off V and 7 bases off J; junction bases not matched to a gene: 2. This clonotype was sampled from a woman aged 45-59 years who had recovered from COVID-19. Material: PBMCs or T cells enriched from blood (not recorded which). Rearrangement joined TRBV9 to TRBJ1-2, and 10 junction bases match TRBD1. The CDR3 here reads CASSVGDRGGYTF. The nucleotide sequence reads TGTGCCAGCAGCGTGGGGGACAGGGGTGGCTACACCTTC.